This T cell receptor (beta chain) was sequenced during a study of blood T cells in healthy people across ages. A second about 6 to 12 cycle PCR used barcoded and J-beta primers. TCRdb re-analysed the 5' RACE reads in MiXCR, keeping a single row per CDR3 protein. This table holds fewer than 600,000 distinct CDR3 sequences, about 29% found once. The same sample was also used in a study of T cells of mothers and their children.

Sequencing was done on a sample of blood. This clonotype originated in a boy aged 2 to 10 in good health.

Written as DNA, the CDR3 is TGTGCCAGCAGCTTAGAATACCGAGTAGATTCACCCCTCCACTTT. Its translation: CASSLEYRVDSPLHF. The rearrangement joins TRBV7-9 to TRBJ1-6; no clear D gene. Trimming removed 1 base from V and 8 bases from J, with 12 bases in between. This CDR3 region has 15 residues. The germline V gene encodes CDR1 SEHNR and CDR2 FQNEAQ (reference sequence).